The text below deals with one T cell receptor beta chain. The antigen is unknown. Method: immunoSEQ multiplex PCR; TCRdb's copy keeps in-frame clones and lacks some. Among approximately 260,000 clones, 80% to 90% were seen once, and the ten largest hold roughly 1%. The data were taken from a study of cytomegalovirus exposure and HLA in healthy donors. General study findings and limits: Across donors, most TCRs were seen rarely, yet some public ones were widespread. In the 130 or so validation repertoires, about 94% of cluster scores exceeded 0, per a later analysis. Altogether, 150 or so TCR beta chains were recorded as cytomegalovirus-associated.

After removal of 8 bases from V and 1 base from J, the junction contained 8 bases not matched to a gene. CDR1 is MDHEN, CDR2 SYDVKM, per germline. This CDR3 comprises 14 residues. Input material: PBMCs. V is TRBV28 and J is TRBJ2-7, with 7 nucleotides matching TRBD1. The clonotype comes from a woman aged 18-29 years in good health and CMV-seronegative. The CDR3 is CASLGTASSYEQYF. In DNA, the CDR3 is TGTGCCAGCCTGGGGACAGCCTCTTCCTACGAGCAGTACTTC.